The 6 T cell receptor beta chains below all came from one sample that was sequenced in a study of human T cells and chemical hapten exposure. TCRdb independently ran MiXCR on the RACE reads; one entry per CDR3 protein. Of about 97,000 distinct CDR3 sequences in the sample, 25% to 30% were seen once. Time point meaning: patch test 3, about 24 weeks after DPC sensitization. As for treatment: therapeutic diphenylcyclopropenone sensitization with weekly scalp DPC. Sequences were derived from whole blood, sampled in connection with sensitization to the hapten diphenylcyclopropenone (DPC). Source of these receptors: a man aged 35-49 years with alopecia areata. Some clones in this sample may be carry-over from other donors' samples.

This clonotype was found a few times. The CDR3 DNA follows: TGTGCCAGCAGCCCTTGGGACCAGGGCCTAGCCAAAAACATTCAGTACTTC. It yields the protein CASSPWDQGLAKNIQYF. This chain connects TRBV28 to TRBJ2-4; D possibly uses TRBD1 or TRBD2 (5 bases each). CDR1 and CDR2 (germline): MDHEN, SYDVKM. The CDR3 runs 17 residues. The ends were cut back, 6 bases at V and 0 bases at J, with 18 bases in the middle.

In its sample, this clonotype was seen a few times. DNA for the CDR3: TGCAGCGTCGTGGGACACAACTCCTACGAGCAGTACTTC. It encodes CSVVGHNSYEQYF. The rearrangement links TRBV29-1 to TRBJ2-7; the D gene is possibly TRBD1 (6 bases). Germline-derived CDR1 and CDR2 are SQVTM and ANQGSEA. Trimming cost V 6 bases and J 0 bases, with 12 bases left between them. CDR3 length equals 13 residues.

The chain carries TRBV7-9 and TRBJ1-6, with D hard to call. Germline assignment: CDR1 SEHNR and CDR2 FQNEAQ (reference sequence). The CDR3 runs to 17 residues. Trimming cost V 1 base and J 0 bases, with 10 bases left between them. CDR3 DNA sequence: TGTGCCAGCAGCTTAGTTACCCTCGGCTCCTATAATTCACCCCTCCACTTT. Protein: CASSLVTLGSYNSPLHF.

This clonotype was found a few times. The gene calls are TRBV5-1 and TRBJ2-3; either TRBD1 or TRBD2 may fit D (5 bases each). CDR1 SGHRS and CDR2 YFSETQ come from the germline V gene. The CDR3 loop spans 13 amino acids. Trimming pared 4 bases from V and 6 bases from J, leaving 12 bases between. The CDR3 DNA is TGCGCCAGCAGCAAGGGGAGTGATGATACGCAGTATTTT. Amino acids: CASSKGSDDTQYF.

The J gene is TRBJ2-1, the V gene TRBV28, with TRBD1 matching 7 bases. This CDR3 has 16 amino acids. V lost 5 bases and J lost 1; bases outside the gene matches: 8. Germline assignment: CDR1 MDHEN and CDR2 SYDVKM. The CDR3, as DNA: TGTGCCAGCAGTACCAACAGGGGCCCGTCCTACAATGAGCAGTTCTTC. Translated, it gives CASSTNRGPSYNEQFF.

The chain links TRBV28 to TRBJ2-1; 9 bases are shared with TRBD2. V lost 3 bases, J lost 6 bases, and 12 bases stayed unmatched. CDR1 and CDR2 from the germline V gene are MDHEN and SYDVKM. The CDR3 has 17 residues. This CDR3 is CASSLNVEAGGGNEQFF. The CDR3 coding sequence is TGTGCCAGCAGTTTGAATGTGGAAGCGGGAGGAGGCAATGAGCAGTTCTTC.